These 27 T cell receptor beta chains were all obtained from the same sample, sequenced in a study of blood T cell repertoires in COVID-19. Assay: immunoSEQ multiplex PCR; the TCRdb copy retains only in-frame clones and omits some. The data contain about 180,000 clones, around 85% of them singletons. The sequenced material came from PBMCs or T cells enriched from blood (not recorded which). The receptors were gathered from a man aged 35 to 55 who had recovered from COVID-19.

This clone was recorded only once. V is TRBV5-1 and J is TRBJ1-1, with TRBD1 matching over 10 bases. V was clipped by 4 bases and J by 4 bases; unmatched bases: 7. The CDR3 totals 15 residues. Germline V lookup: CDR1 SGHRS, CDR2 YFSETQ. DNA of the CDR3: TGCGCCAGCAGCATTCGGACAGGGGGACTCACTGAAGCTTTCTTT. This codes for CASSIRTGGLTEAFF.

This clone was recorded only once. The chain couples TRBV11-2 to TRBJ2-7; tentatively, D is TRBD1 (6 bases). Germline values: CDR1 SGHAT, CDR2 FQNNGV. CDR3 length: 15 residues. V lost 6 bases, J lost 4 bases, and 19 bases lay in between. The CDR3 region is CASRVVQGLGYEQYF. The CDR3 DNA is TGTGCCAGCAGGGTGGTACAGGGTCTAGGGTACGAGCAGTACTTC.

The chain combines TRBV28 with TRBJ1-4; D not certain. The germline gives CDR1 MDHEN, CDR2 SYDVKM. V was pared by 9 bases and J by 0 bases, with 8 bases between. CDR3 length: 13 amino acids. CDR3 sequence: CASLRATNEKLFF. Written as DNA, the CDR3 is TGTGCCAGTTTACGGGCAACTAATGAAAAACTGTTTTTT. Together with reference TRBV28 and TRBJ1-4, the CDR3 gives the full variable domain: DVKVTQSSRYLVKRTGEKVFLECVQDMDHENMFWYRQDPGLGLRLIYFSYDVKMKEKGDIPEGYSVSREKKERFSLILESASTNQTSMYLCASLRATNEKLFFGSGTQLSVL.

CDR3 in DNA: TGTGCCAGCAGCTTAGGGTCAGCGAACACCGGGGAGCTGTTTTTT. Amino acid sequence: CASSLGSANTGELFF. The chain has TRBV7-9 and TRBJ2-2; D is unresolved. Germline lookup yields CDR1 SEHNR and CDR2 FQNEAQ (reference sequence). V gave up 1 base and J gave up 0 bases, with 6 bases separating them. There are 15 residues in the CDR3.

The chain combines TRBV2 with TRBJ2-2; D possibly corresponds to TRBD2 (5 bases). The germline gives CDR1 SNHLY, CDR2 FYNNEI. V lost 2 bases to trimming and J lost 5 bases, with 9 bases between them. The CDR3 is made up of 14 amino acids. The CDR3: CASSENRGTGELFF. The CDR3 region has the DNA TGTGCCAGCAGTGAAAACCGGGGTACCGGGGAGCTGTTTTTT. Full variable domain (missing parts from reference TRBV2 and TRBJ2-2): EPEVTQTPSHQVTQMGQEVILRCVPISNHLYFYWYRQILGQKVEFLVSFYNNEISEKSEIFDDQFSVERPDGSNFTLKIRSTKLEDSAMYFCASSENRGTGELFFGEGSRLTVL.

The gene calls are TRBV7-3 and TRBJ1-2; 9 bases align to TRBD1. After removal of 0 bases from V and 8 bases from J, the junction contained 4 bases not matched to a gene. The CDR3 runs to 14 residues. Looked up from germline, CDR1 is SGHTA and CDR2 is FQGTGA. CDR3 amino acids: CASSLTGTGRGYTF. In nucleotides, the CDR3 is TGTGCCAGCAGCTTAACGGGGACAGGGCGAGGCTACACCTTC.

J is TRBJ2-7 and V is TRBV28, with D possibly being TRBD2 (5 bases). CDR1 is MDHEN, CDR2 SYDVKM, per germline. With 5 bases removed from V and 0 bases from J, the gap between germline ends came to 14 bases. The length of the CDR3 is 15 residues. CDR3 in DNA: TGTGCCAGCAGTCCTTACCAGGAGGTCTCCTACGAGCAGTACTTC. Amino acid sequence: CASSPYQEVSYEQYF.

V usage is TRBV14 and J usage is TRBJ2-1, with 8 bases matching TRBD2. Germline V CDR1 and CDR2: SGHDN, FVKESK. The length of the CDR3 is 17 residues. V lost 2 bases and J lost 8; bases outside the gene matches: 14. The CDR3 spells CASSQRPAGEYVDEQFF. The CDR3 DNA is TGTGCCAGCAGCCAACGGCCAGCGGGAGAGTATGTCGATGAGCAGTTCTTC. Using reference TRBV14 and TRBJ2-1 for the parts outside the CDR3, the full variable domain is EAGVTQFPSHSVIEKGQTVTLRCDPISGHDNLYWYRRVMGKEIKFLLHFVKESKQDESGMPNNRFLAERTGGTYSTLKVQPAELEDSGVYFCASSQRPAGEYVDEQFFGPGTRLTVL.

The chain recombines TRBV15 with TRBJ2-1, with D possibly matching TRBD2 (7 bases). The V gene lost 3 bases and the J gene lost 8 bases, with 14 bases spanning the gap. This CDR3 region has 14 residues. Germline V lookup: CDR1 LNHNV, CDR2 YYDKDF (reference sequence). This CDR3 reads CATSSPGGRDEQFF. CDR3 bases: TGTGCCACCAGCAGTCCCGGGGGGCGGGATGAGCAGTTCTTC.

The chain is built from TRBV28 and TRBJ2-1; TRBD1 agrees at 7 bases. The CDR3 is made up of 14 amino acids. The J segment lost 4 bases and the V segment lost 2 bases, leaving 2 bases of the junction unmatched. Germline V CDR1 and CDR2: MDHEN, SYDVKM. CDR3 residues: CASSLGQAYNEQFF. The CDR3, as DNA: TGTGCCAGCAGTTTAGGACAGGCATACAATGAGCAGTTCTTC.

V usage is TRBV23-1 and J usage is TRBJ1-1; D gene unclear. TRBV23-1 is filed as an ORF, its function uncertain. The CDR3 spans 12 residues. The ends were cut back, 4 bases at V and 4 bases at J, with 7 bases in the middle. The CDR3 is CASSRLATEAFF. The CDR3 coding sequence is TGCGCCAGCAGTCGTCTAGCCACTGAAGCTTTCTTT.

This chain links TRBV9 with TRBJ2-7; TRBD1 matches at 7 bases. This CDR3 is built from 14 residues. The V segment lost 3 bases and the J segment 2 bases; nucleotides outside the gene matches: 5. Germline V gives CDR1 SGDLS, CDR2 YYNGEE. The CDR3 DNA reads TGTGCCAGCAGCGGGAGTCAGGGGGCCTACGAGCAGTACTTC. It yields the protein CASSGSQGAYEQYF.

The V and J genes are TRBV7-2 and TRBJ1-2; D call uncertain. The CDR3 is made up of 15 amino acids. CDR1 and CDR2 from the germline V gene are SGHTA and FQGNSA. The V end was cut by 6 bases, the J end by 2 bases, with 16 bases between. CDR3 in DNA: TGTGCCAGCAGTCTGGGCCCCGTCCTCAACTATGGCTACACCTTC. Its protein product is CASSLGPVLNYGYTF.

There are a few counts of this clone. This chain uses TRBV3-1 (or the pseudogene TRBV3-2) with TRBJ2-7; TRBD1 matches 9 bases. Losses at the gene ends were 3 bases for V and 6 bases for J; bases not matched to a gene: 3. CDR1 and CDR2 from the germline V gene are LGHDT and YNNKEL (reference sequence). This CDR3 has 13 residues. Written as DNA, the CDR3 is TGTGCCAGCAGCCAGGGACAGGGAAGCGAGCAGTACTTC. Amino acid sequence: CASSQGQGSEQYF.

The genes are TRBV5-8 and TRBJ1-4, with a weak D call TRBD1 (5 bases). Trimming removed 1 base at V and 3 bases at J, with 7 bases between. There are 14 residues in the CDR3. Germline values: CDR1 SGHTS, CDR2 YDEGEE. As DNA, the CDR3 is TGTGCCAGCAGCTTGTGGGGGGCTAATGAAAAACTGTTTTTT. Its protein is CASSLWGANEKLFF. The variable domain in full, completed from reference TRBV5-8 and TRBJ1-4, reads EAGVTQSPTHLIKTRGQQATLRCSPISGHTSVYWYQQALGLGLQFLLWYDEGEERNRGNFPPRFSGRQFPNYSSELNVNALELEDSALYLCASSLWGANEKLFFGSGTQLSVL.

This clone is a singleton in its sample. The chain recombines TRBV5-1 with TRBJ2-7; 12 nucleotides align to TRBD2. Germline loops: CDR1 SGHRS, CDR2 YFSETQ. With 4 bases clipped from V and 6 bases from J, the junction kept 14 bases outside the gene matches. The CDR3 loop spans 17 amino acids. The CDR3 reads CASSPGFTTSGSREQYF. For the CDR3, the DNA is TGCGCCAGCAGCCCGGGCTTTACGACTAGCGGGAGTCGCGAGCAGTACTTC.

The chain carries TRBV6-5 and TRBJ2-3, with 7 nucleotides matching TRBD1. Germline CDR1 MNHEY, CDR2 SVGAGI. The CDR3 consists of 15 residues. V shed 5 bases, J shed 2 bases, and the junction held 7 bases outside the gene matches. The CDR3 sequence: CASSLLGQDTDTQYF. The CDR3 region has the DNA TGTGCCAGCAGTCTTCTAGGACAGGACACAGATACGCAGTATTTT.

The table lists this clone with a few counts. The J gene is TRBJ2-1, the V gene TRBV25-1; 7 positions agree with TRBD1. The ends lost 8 bases at V and 6 bases at J; junction bases unmatched: 10. CDR1 and CDR2 (germline): MGHDK, SYGVNS. This CDR3 is built from 14 residues. The CDR3 loop is CASQWDSRGNEQFF. CDR3 sequence (DNA): TGTGCCAGCCAGTGGGACAGTAGGGGCAATGAGCAGTTCTTC.

The J gene is TRBJ2-3, the V gene TRBV19, with 8 bases fitting TRBD1. Germline CDR1 is LNHDA and CDR2 is SQIVND (reference sequence). This CDR3 is 15 amino acids long. The V and J ends lost 3 bases and 4 bases, in that order; junction bases with no gene match: 6. CDR3 protein: CASSIPGGFPDTQYF. DNA for the CDR3: TGTGCCAGTAGTATCCCAGGGGGCTTCCCAGATACGCAGTATTTT.

This clone was counted a few times. The chain uses TRBV5-6 and TRBJ2-5; weak D call: TRBD1 (6 bases). Trimming took 0 bases from V and 7 from J, leaving 10 bases between them. The CDR3 is made up of 13 amino acids. Germline CDR1 and CDR2: SGHDT and YYEEEE. CDR3: CASSLGTQGTQYF. CDR3 in DNA: TGTGCCAGCAGCTTGGGAACACAGGGGACCCAGTACTTC.

V is TRBV7-8 and J is TRBJ2-5; 10 bases are shared with TRBD2. V was clipped by 2 bases and J by 5 bases; unmatched bases: 2. From germline, CDR1 is SGHVS and CDR2 FQNEAQ. The CDR3 has 14 amino acids. The CDR3 bases are TGTGCCAGCAGCTTAACTAGCGGGGCGGAGACCCAGTACTTC. This codes for CASSLTSGAETQYF.

The chain is built from TRBV30 and TRBJ1-3; D is perhaps TRBD1 (5 bases). CDR1 is GTSNPN, CDR2 SVGIG, per germline (reference sequence). Trimming left V 5 bases short and J 0 bases short, with 17 bases between. The CDR3 has 16 amino acids. The CDR3 DNA reads as TGTGCCTGGGCTGGACACAACATTTTCTCTGGAAACACCATATATTTT. This gives the protein CAWAGHNIFSGNTIYF.

The chain is built from TRBV30 and TRBJ2-3; tentatively, D is TRBD1 or TRBD2 (5 bases each). Germline-derived CDR1 and CDR2 are GTSNPN and SVGIG (reference sequence). Trimming pared 5 bases from V and 5 bases from J, leaving 17 bases between. The CDR3 is 14 amino acids. CDR3 nucleotides: TGTGCCTGGGGGAGACAGTCAAGGGGAGATACGCAGTATTTT. It encodes CAWGRQSRGDTQYF.

CDR3 sequence (DNA): TGTGCCAGTAGTATCTACGACGGGAGTAATGAAAAACTGTTTTTT. Residues: CASSIYDGSNEKLFF. The chain is built from TRBV19 and TRBJ1-4; no clear D gene. Germline-derived CDR1 and CDR2 are LNHDA and SQIVND (reference sequence). The CDR3 totals 15 residues. Trimming stripped 3 bases from V and 4 bases from J, with 12 bases between.

The genes are TRBV12-3 or TRBV12-4 and TRBJ2-5; D not certain. The CDR3 extends over 13 amino acids. V shed 3 bases and J shed 1 base, with 6 bases lying between them. CDR3 protein: CASSFRVQETQYF. CDR3 DNA: TGTGCCAGCAGTTTCCGGGTCCAAGAGACCCAGTACTTC.

This chain joins TRBV25-1 and TRBJ2-6; D may be TRBD1 (6 bases). Germline V gene lookup returns CDR1 MGHDK and CDR2 SYGVNS. This CDR3 is 16 amino acids long. The germline V and J ends were trimmed by 5 bases and 0 bases, with 11 bases remaining between them. This chain's CDR3 is CASSPLGGSGANVLTF. The CDR3 coding sequence is TGTGCCAGCAGTCCCCTAGGGGGCTCTGGGGCCAACGTCCTGACTTTC.

This chain uses TRBV28 with TRBJ1-6; D is unresolved. The germline CDR1 and CDR2 sequences are MDHEN and SYDVKM. The CDR3 is made up of 15 amino acids. V dropped 7 bases and J dropped 7 bases, with 17 bases sitting between them. CDR3 sequence reads: CASTLRGLGNSPLHF. Written as DNA, the CDR3 is TGTGCCAGCACCCTCCGGGGTCTGGGGAATTCACCCCTCCACTTT.